Below, one T cell receptor beta chain is given with its context. This sample stems from a study of T cells expressing NK-cell markers. Study in general: Seven HCMV-seropositive donors and one seronegative donor made up the eight sequenced donors.

This CDR3 contains 19 residues. CDR1 is MNHGY, CDR2 SAAAGT, per germline. The authors made TCR beta cDNA libraries by 5'RACE template switching. This switching added a universal primer site and UMIs. Reprocessing the 5' RACE reads, TCRdb reports a single entry for every CDR3 protein and omits DNA. The sample spans roughly 420,000 distinct CDR3 sequences; the ten largest clones claim approximately 6.8%. Sequenced material: blood T cells: a sorted CD56 or NKG2C T cell subset, CD4+ or CD8+ T cells, or bulk PBMC T cells (not recorded which). The V gene is TRBV6-8, the J gene TRBJ2-7; TCRdb gives TRBD1 as the D gene, but with no DNA this cannot be confirmed. The receptor was derived from a woman aged 18 to 75 in good health. CDR3 sequence reads: CASSYSTPPGQGSNHEQYF.